What follows is one T cell receptor beta chain and its context. Antigen specificity is unknown. Looked up from germline, CDR1 is DFQATT and CDR2 is SNEGSKA (reference sequence). This CDR3 is 14 amino acids long. V was clipped by 3 bases and J by 4 bases; unmatched bases: 7. The sample is drawn from a study of T-cell reconstitution after alpha-beta-depleted transplantation in children. TCRbeta library preparation incorporated unique molecular identifiers. MiXCR, run by TCRdb on the PCR reads, gives a single entry per CDR3 protein. The sample carries about 440,000 distinct CDR3 sequences, over 40% recorded once. Study-wide results and caveats: Recipient T cells and thymic progenitors that survived were the source of the high TCRbeta diversity seen at day 60 in some patients. Newly made T cells mostly supplied T-cell counts and diversity one year after transplant. Reportedly, alpha-beta T cells present about two months post-transplant originated from several hundred expanded clones of graft origin.

The chain recombines TRBV20-1 with TRBJ2-5; 8 nucleotides agree with TRBD1. This receptor was obtained from a girl aged 2 to 9 with aplastic anemia, due to receive a stem cell transplant. The specimen was PBMCs, collected before TCRalphabeta/CD19-depleted stem cell transplant. The DNA for the CDR3 is TGCAGTGCTAGCTGGCGCACAGGGGGAGAGACCCAGTACTTC. It encodes CSASWRTGGETQYF.